A selection of T cell receptor beta chains follows, all from one sample in a study of spatial heterogeneity in lung cancer. TCRdb re-called the 5' RACE reads with MiXCR, one entry per CDR3 protein. The sample records around 100,000 distinct CDR3 sequences, approximately 4% being singletons. The sample here was lung tumor tissue, taken at surgery. The receptors originated from a male donor with early-stage non-small cell lung cancer. Both conserved end residues are part of each CDR3. Fields, in order: J gene, V gene, D gene, clone size, CDR3 protein, CDR3 DNA. A D gene is named only where the DNA matches it firmly. The size field is filled for only some rows; it gives once, few, many or a size class.

>TRBJ2-6|TRBV6-1|.|many
CASNPLSGANVLTF
TGTGCCAGCAACCCCCTCTCTGGGGCCAACGTCCTGACTTTC
>TRBJ2-5|TRBV7-9|TRBD1|few
CASSLAQTGEETQYF
TGTGCCAGCAGCTTAGCCCAGACAGGGGAGGAGACCCAGTACTTC
>TRBJ1-1|TRBV20-1|.|many
CSARDTLRGENTEAFF
TGCAGTGCTAGAGATACTCTCCGGGGCGAGAACACTGAAGCTTTCTTT
>TRBJ1-3|TRBV4-1|.|many
CASSQVQSSGNTIYF
TGCGCCAGCAGCCAGGTCCAGAGCTCTGGAAACACCATATATTTT
>TRBJ2-7|TRBV28|.|many
CASSEASRDEQYF
TGTGCCAGCAGTGAGGCTAGCCGTGACGAGCAGTACTTC
>TRBJ2-7|TRBV28|TRBD1|many
CASRTGGYEQYF
TGTGCCAGCAGGACAGGGGGCTACGAGCAGTACTTC
>TRBJ2-2|TRBV5-4|.|many
CASSLEFGHSNTGELFF
TGTGCCAGCAGCCTGGAGTTCGGCCACTCGAACACCGGGGAGCTGTTTTTT
>TRBJ2-1|TRBV20-1|.|many
CSASTRSSYNEQFF
TGCAGTGCTAGCACTCGAAGCTCCTACAATGAGCAGTTCTTC
>TRBJ2-7|TRBV4-1|.|many
CASSQVATGYEQYF
TGCGCCAGCAGCCAAGTTGCCACAGGATACGAGCAGTACTTC
>TRBJ2-3|TRBV2|.|many
CASSERGADTQYF
TGTGCCAGCAGTGAACGGGGAGCAGATACGCAGTATTTT
>TRBJ1-1|TRBV5-5|.|many
CASSSVLNTEAFF
TGTGCCAGCAGCTCGGTGCTGAACACTGAAGCTTTCTTT
>TRBJ1-6|TRBV11-2|.|many
CASSRLGVGGRINSPLHF
TGTGCCAGCAGCCGTCTAGGGGTCGGAGGGAGAATCAATTCACCCCTCCACTTT
>TRBJ1-5|TRBV18|.|many
CASSPQEDQPQHF
TGTGCCAGCTCACCCCAGGAGGATCAGCCCCAGCATTTT
>TRBJ2-7|TRBV13|.|few
CASSLRGMGEQYF
TGTGCCAGCAGCTTACGAGGCATGGGGGAGCAGTACTTC
>TRBJ2-7|TRBV20-1|.|many
CSARGGRSYEQYF
TGCAGTGCTAGAGGCGGACGATCCTACGAGCAGTACTTC
>TRBJ2-6|TRBV28|.|few
CASKVVGTGANVLTF
TGTGCCAGCAAGGTGGTGGGTACTGGGGCCAACGTCCTGACTTTC
>TRBJ1-1|TRBV19|.|many
CASSIVVDSEAFF
TGTGCCAGTAGTATTGTTGTGGACAGTGAAGCTTTCTTT
>TRBJ2-1|TRBV5-1|TRBD2|.
CASSMGLARNEQFF
TGCGCCAGCAGCATGGGACTAGCGAGGAATGAGCAGTTCTTC
>TRBJ2-7|TRBV5-6|.|.
CASSLVIRDYEQYF
TGTGCCAGCAGCTTGGTGATTCGGGACTACGAGCAGTACTTC
>TRBJ2-3|TRBV10-3|.|few
CAISESSVRNTQYF
TGTGCCATCAGTGAGTCGTCAGTAAGGAATACGCAGTATTTT
>TRBJ2-3|TRBV7-9|.|many
CASSLNSRTDTQYF
TGTGCCAGCAGCTTAAATTCCCGCACAGATACGCAGTATTTT
>TRBJ1-4|TRBV2|TRBD1|.
CASRKDREEKLFF
TGTGCCAGCCGCAAGGACAGGGAGGAAAAACTGTTTTTT
>TRBJ1-1|TRBV11-2|.|many
CASSVRAEGMKNTEAFF
TGTGCCAGCAGCGTCAGGGCAGAGGGGATGAAAAACACTGAAGCTTTCTTT
>TRBJ2-3|TRBV4-1|.|many
CASSQEGPPTSTDTQYF
TGCGCCAGCAGCCAAGAAGGTCCTCCTACCAGCACAGATACGCAGTATTTT
>TRBJ2-1|TRBV27|.|many
CASSFQGSWRYEQFF
TGTGCCAGCAGTTTCCAGGGTAGCTGGAGGTATGAGCAGTTCTTC
>TRBJ1-4|TRBV5-1|TRBD1|many
CASSVGGTGADEKLFF
TGCGCCAGCAGCGTGGGGGGGACAGGAGCAGATGAAAAACTGTTTTTT
>TRBJ2-2|TRBV27|TRBD2|.
CASSSIAGMNTGELFF
TGTGCCAGCAGTTCTATAGCGGGCATGAACACCGGGGAGCTGTTTTTT
>TRBJ1-4|TRBV4-1|.|many
CASSQESPVGQNEKLFF
TGCGCCAGCAGCCAAGAGAGTCCAGTGGGACAAAATGAAAAACTGTTTTTT
>TRBJ2-1|TRBV20-1|.|many
CSATNSYNEQFF
TGCAGTGCCACGAACTCCTACAATGAGCAGTTCTTC
>TRBJ2-1|TRBV20-1|TRBD2|many
CSARGGTSGSGYEQFF
TGCAGTGCTAGAGGCGGGACTAGCGGGAGTGGTTATGAGCAGTTCTTC
>TRBJ2-3|TRBV5-1|.|many
CASSLEVQSADTQYF
TGCGCCAGCAGCTTGGAAGTCCAATCCGCGGATACGCAGTATTTT
>TRBJ2-7|TRBV2|TRBD2|many
CASRLAEIYEQYF
TGTGCCAGTCGACTAGCGGAGATCTACGAGCAGTACTTC
>TRBJ2-2|TRBV3-1|.|many
CASSAVLSVGELFF
TGTGCCAGCAGCGCCGTACTTAGTGTCGGGGAGCTGTTTTTT
>TRBJ2-2|TRBV10-1|.|many
CASSEGGDRSAGELFF
TGCGCCAGCAGTGAGGGGGGCGACAGGTCCGCCGGGGAGCTGTTTTTT
>TRBJ1-1|TRBV14|.|many
CASSQDEIPGPEAFF
TGTGCCAGCAGCCAAGATGAGATCCCCGGACCTGAAGCTTTCTTT